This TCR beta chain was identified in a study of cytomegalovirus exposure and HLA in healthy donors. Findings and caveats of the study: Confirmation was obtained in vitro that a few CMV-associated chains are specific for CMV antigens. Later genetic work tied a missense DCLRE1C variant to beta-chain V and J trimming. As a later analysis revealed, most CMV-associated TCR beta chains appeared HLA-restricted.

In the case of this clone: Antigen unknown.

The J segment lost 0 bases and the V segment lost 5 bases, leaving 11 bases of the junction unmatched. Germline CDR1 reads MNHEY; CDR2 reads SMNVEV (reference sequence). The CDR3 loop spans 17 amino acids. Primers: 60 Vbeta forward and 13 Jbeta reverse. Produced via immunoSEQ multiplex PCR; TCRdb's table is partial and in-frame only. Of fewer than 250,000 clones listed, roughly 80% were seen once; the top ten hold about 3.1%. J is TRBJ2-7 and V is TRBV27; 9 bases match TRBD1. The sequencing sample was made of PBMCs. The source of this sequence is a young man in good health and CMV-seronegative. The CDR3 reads CASSPRTGAGASYEQYF. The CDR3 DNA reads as TGTGCCAGCAGTCCTCGGACAGGGGCGGGGGCCTCCTACGAGCAGTACTTC.